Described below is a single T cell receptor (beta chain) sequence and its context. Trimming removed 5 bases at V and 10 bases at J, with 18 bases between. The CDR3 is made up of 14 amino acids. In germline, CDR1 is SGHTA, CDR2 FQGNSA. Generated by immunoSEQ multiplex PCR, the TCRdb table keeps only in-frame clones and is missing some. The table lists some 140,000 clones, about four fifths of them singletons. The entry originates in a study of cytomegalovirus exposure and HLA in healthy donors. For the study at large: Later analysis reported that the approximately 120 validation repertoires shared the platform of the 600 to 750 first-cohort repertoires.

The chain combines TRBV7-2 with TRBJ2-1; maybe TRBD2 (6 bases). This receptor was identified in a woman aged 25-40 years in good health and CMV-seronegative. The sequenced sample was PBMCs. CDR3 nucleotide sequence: TGTGCCAGCAGCCAGCGGGCGATCCCGTGGGAGCAGTTCTTC. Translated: CASSQRAIPWEQFF.